This entry lists 3 T cell receptor beta chains sequenced from one sample in a study of cytomegalovirus exposure and HLA in healthy donors. This PCR relied on a set of 60 Vbeta primers and 13 Jbeta primers. Sequenced by immunoSEQ multiplex PCR; TCRdb stores in-frame clones only, minus some. The repertoire holds around 130,000 clones, with 80% to 90% as singletons. Sequencing was performed on PBMCs. The source of these receptors is a middle-aged woman in good health and CMV-seropositive.

The chain combines TRBV7-9 with TRBJ2-4; 8 nucleotides line up with TRBD1. Germline CDR1 SEHNR, CDR2 FQNEAQ (reference sequence). V lost 5 bases and J lost 3; bases outside the gene matches: 15. This CDR3 has 18 residues. CDR3 nucleotide sequence: TGTGCCAGCAGCCCACTCAGGGGGCGACGGGTAAGCAAAAACATTCAGTACTTC. Amino acid sequence: CASSPLRGRRVSKNIQYF. Full variable domain (remainder filled in from reference TRBV7-9 and TRBJ2-4): DTGVSQNPRHKITKRGQNVTFRCDPISEHNRLYWYRQTLGQGPEFLTYFQNEAQLEKSRLLSDRFSAERPKGSFSTLEIQRTEQGDSAMYLCASSPLRGRRVSKNIQYFGAGTRLSVL.

V usage is TRBV18 and J usage is TRBJ2-7, with TRBD1 identical over 7 bases. This CDR3 comprises 15 residues. Germline assignment: CDR1 KGHSH and CDR2 LQKENI. J lost 2 bases, V lost 2 bases, and 6 bases had no gene match. CDR3 sequence reads: CASSPRQGFTYEQYF. The CDR3 region has the DNA TGTGCCAGCTCACCAAGACAGGGATTCACCTACGAGCAGTACTTC.

This rearrangement joins TRBV9 to TRBJ2-5; 14 bases line up with TRBD2. This CDR3 has 18 amino acids. CDR1 and CDR2 (germline): SGDLS, YYNGEE. J was trimmed by 4 bases and V by 0 bases; bases with no gene match: 8. This chain's CDR3 is CASSVDGTSGSSLETQYF. The CDR3 DNA reads as TGTGCCAGCAGCGTAGACGGGACTAGCGGGAGTTCCCTAGAGACCCAGTACTTC.